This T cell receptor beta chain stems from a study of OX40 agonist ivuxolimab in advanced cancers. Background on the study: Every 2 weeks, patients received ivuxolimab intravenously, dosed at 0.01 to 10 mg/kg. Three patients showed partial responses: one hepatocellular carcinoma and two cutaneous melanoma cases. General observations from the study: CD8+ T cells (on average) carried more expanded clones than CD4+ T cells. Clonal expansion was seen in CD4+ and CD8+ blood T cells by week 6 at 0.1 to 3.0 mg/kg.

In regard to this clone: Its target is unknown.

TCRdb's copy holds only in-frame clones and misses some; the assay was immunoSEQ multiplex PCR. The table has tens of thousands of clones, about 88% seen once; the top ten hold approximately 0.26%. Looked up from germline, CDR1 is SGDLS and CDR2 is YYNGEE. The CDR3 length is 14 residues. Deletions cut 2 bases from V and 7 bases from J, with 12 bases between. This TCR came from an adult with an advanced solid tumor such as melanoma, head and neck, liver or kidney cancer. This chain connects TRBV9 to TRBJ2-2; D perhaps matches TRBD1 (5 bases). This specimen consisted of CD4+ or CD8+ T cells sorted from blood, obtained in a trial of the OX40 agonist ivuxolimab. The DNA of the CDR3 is TGTGCCAGCAGCGTTACCGGCCAGGGCGGGGAGCTGTTTTTT. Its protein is CASSVTGQGGELFF.